A single sample is the source of the 14 T cell receptor beta chains below, sequenced in a study of early T cells in non-severe SARS-CoV-2 infection. From the 5' RACE reads, TCRdb called clonotypes with MiXCR, one entry per CDR3 protein. The sample includes about 35,000 distinct CDR3 sequences, about 5.5% of them seen just once. The material was whole blood, obtained at baseline. Receptor source: an adult who was a healthcare worker with PCR-confirmed SARS-CoV-2 infection or an uninfected control (not recorded which).

This chain uses TRBV4-3 with TRBJ1-2; unclear D gene. The germline V gene has CDR1 LGHNA and CDR2 YSLEER. The CDR3 covers 14 residues. V lost 0 bases and J lost 4, with 9 bases in between. The CDR3 nucleotides read TGCGCCAGCAGCCAAGAGGCCGCGCTCTATGGCTACACCTTC. This sequence encodes CASSQEAALYGYTF.

The V gene is TRBV2, the J gene TRBJ2-3, with D perhaps matching TRBD2 (5 bases). CDR3 length: 15 residues. V gave up 5 bases and J gave up 1 base, with 13 bases separating them. In germline, CDR1 is SNHLY, CDR2 FYNNEI. The CDR3 reads CASSIAAGGTDTQYF. The CDR3 coding sequence is TGTGCCAGCAGTATTGCGGCGGGTGGCACAGATACGCAGTATTTT.

This clonotype was detected many times. J is TRBJ2-1 and V is TRBV11-2; no clear D gene. Trimming stripped 5 bases from V and 0 bases from J, with 8 bases between. Germline lookup yields CDR1 SGHAT and CDR2 FQNNGV. The CDR3 is 14 residues long. The DNA for the CDR3 is TGTGCCAGCAGCCTCGGGCTCTCCTACAATGAGCAGTTCTTC. This sequence encodes CASSLGLSYNEQFF.

This clonotype was picked up many times. This chain uses TRBV7-2 with TRBJ1-2, with TRBD1 matching over 7 bases. CDR1 and CDR2 (germline): SGHTA, FQGNSA. V shed 5 bases, J shed 3 bases, and the junction held 6 bases outside the gene matches. CDR3 length: 14 amino acids. CDR3 amino acids: CASSPAGGDYGYTF. In DNA form, the CDR3 reads TGTGCCAGCAGCCCCGCAGGGGGAGACTATGGCTACACCTTC.

This clonotype has ten or more counts. V is TRBV6-4 and J is TRBJ1-6; no reliable D call. Trimming removed 5 bases at V and 6 bases at J, with 8 bases between. The CDR3 runs to 13 residues. Per germline, CDR1 MRHNA and CDR2 SNTAGT. CDR3: CASSSEFNSPLHF. The CDR3 region has the DNA TGTGCCAGCAGTTCGGAGTTTAATTCACCCCTCCACTTT.

This clonotype was counted between two and nine times. The chain links TRBV20-1 to TRBJ1-2; tentatively, D is TRBD1 (5 bases). The CDR3 loop spans 14 amino acids. Deletions cut 5 bases from V and 0 bases from J, with 13 bases between. The germline gives CDR1 DFQATT, CDR2 SNEGSKA (reference sequence). In nucleotides, the CDR3 is TGCAGTGCTCGGACGGGGGTTACTAACTATGGCTACACCTTC. Residues: CSARTGVTNYGYTF.

This clonotype occurred a few times. The CDR3 reads CASAELAGVSYEQYF. CDR3 DNA sequence: TGCGCCAGCGCCGAGCTAGCGGGGGTCTCCTACGAGCAGTACTTC. J is TRBJ2-7 and V is TRBV5-1; 10 bases are a match to TRBD2. CDR3 size: 15 residues. Per germline, CDR1 SGHRS and CDR2 YFSETQ. The V segment lost 7 bases and the J segment 0 bases; nucleotides outside the gene matches: 7.

This clonotype was observed many times. The V and J genes are TRBV2 and TRBJ2-3; 7 bases map to TRBD2. Germline V gene lookup returns CDR1 SNHLY and CDR2 FYNNEI. V gave up 4 bases and J gave up 5 bases; unmatched junction bases: 3. The CDR3 is 13 residues long. Here the CDR3 reads CASSGTRGDTQYF. The CDR3 region has the DNA TGTGCCAGCAGTGGGACTAGAGGAGATACGCAGTATTTT.

The genes are TRBV29-1 and TRBJ2-7; weak D call: TRBD1 (6 bases). This CDR3 has 12 residues. Trimming took off 7 bases at V and 5 bases at J, with 15 bases between the two ends. Looked up from germline, CDR1 is SQVTM and CDR2 is ANQGSEA. The CDR3 reads CSAGQGYNEQYF. CDR3 bases: TGCAGCGCCGGGCAGGGGTATAACGAGCAGTACTTC.

This clonotype was picked up many times. The rearrangement links TRBV18 to TRBJ2-5; 11 bases align to TRBD2. Trimming at V came to 3 bases and at J to 4 bases, leaving 7 bases not matched to a gene. Per germline, CDR1 KGHSH and CDR2 LQKENI. CDR3 length: 16 amino acids. CDR3 in DNA: TGTGCCAGCTCACCTTCTAGCGGGAGGAACGGAGAGACCCAGTACTTC. Its translation is CASSPSSGRNGETQYF. Variable domain in full (rest from reference TRBV18 and TRBJ2-5): NAGVMQNPRHLVRRRGQEARLRCSPMKGHSHVYWYRQLPEEGLKFMVYLQKENIIDESGMPKERFSAEFPKEGPSILRIQQVVRGDSAAYFCASSPSSGRNGETQYFGPGTRLLVL.

This clonotype was seen ten or more times. The chain combines TRBV20-1 with TRBJ2-6, with 9 bases that match TRBD1. After removal of 6 bases from V and 2 bases from J, the junction contained 8 bases not matched to a gene. Germline CDR1 DFQATT, CDR2 SNEGSKA (reference sequence). The CDR3 sequence is 16 residues long. CDR3 in DNA: TGCAGTGCCTCGGACAGGGGCTCTGCTGGGGCCAACGTCCTGACTTTC. Its translation: CSASDRGSAGANVLTF.

This clonotype was detected ten times or more. The V and J genes are TRBV24-1 and TRBJ2-3, with 9 bases lining up with TRBD1. V shed 4 bases, J shed 2 bases, and the junction held 6 bases outside the gene matches. The CDR3 has 16 amino acids. Germline V CDR1 and CDR2: KGHDR, SFDVKD. CDR3 nucleotides: TGTGCCACCAGTGACCCCGGGACAGGGAACACAGATACGCAGTATTTT. It is translated as CATSDPGTGNTDTQYF.

The sample holds many counts of this clonotype. V usage is TRBV12-3 or TRBV12-4 and J usage is TRBJ1-4; TRBD1 agrees at 11 bases. There are 13 residues in the CDR3. V lost 7 bases to trimming and J lost 8 bases; unmatched junction nucleotides: 3. The CDR3 is CASTRTGGEKLFF. The CDR3 region has the DNA TGTGCCAGCACCCGGACAGGGGGCGAAAAACTGTTTTTT.

The chain carries TRBV11-3 and TRBJ2-3; D is ambiguous. CDR3 length: 17 amino acids. The V and J ends lost 5 bases and 0 bases respectively, with 18 bases between them. Germline V gene data show CDR1 as SGHNT and CDR2 as YENEEA. CDR3 DNA sequence: TGTGCCAGCAGCCCCCCTCGGGCAGTTGGCAGCACAGATACGCAGTATTTT. Its protein is CASSPPRAVGSTDTQYF.